What follows are 8 T cell receptor beta chains derived from one specimen sequenced in a study of blood T cell repertoires in COVID-19. Profiled with immunoSEQ multiplex PCR; TCRdb holds only in-frame clones, not every one. Altogether roughly 60,000 clones are present, roughly 89% being singletons, with the ten largest covering approximately 5%. The sequenced sample consisted of peripheral blood. These receptors all come from a human donor in a cohort sampled during active COVID-19.

The chain has TRBV7-3 and TRBJ1-2; the match to TRBD1 covers 7 bases. J was trimmed by 0 bases and V by 2 bases; bases with no gene match: 15. Germline assignment: CDR1 SGHTA and CDR2 FQGTGA. There are 19 residues in the CDR3. The CDR3 sequence: CASSLYAPSNRGANYGYTF. The DNA for the CDR3 is TGTGCCAGCAGCTTATATGCCCCGTCGAACAGGGGAGCTAACTATGGCTACACCTTC.

The chain employs TRBV28 and TRBJ2-4; D remains unclear. V lost 1 base to trimming and J lost 10 bases, with 17 bases between them. CDR3 length equals 15 residues. Germline V CDR1 and CDR2: MDHEN, SYDVKM. This CDR3 is CASSLFGFLKTIQYF. As DNA, the CDR3 is TGTGCCAGCAGTTTATTCGGATTCCTAAAGACTATTCAGTACTTC.

The rearrangement uses TRBV19 and TRBJ2-2, with D tentatively TRBD1 (5 bases). Trimming took 3 bases from V and 6 from J, leaving 11 bases between them. CDR3 length equals 14 residues. Germline V gives CDR1 LNHDA, CDR2 SQIVND (reference sequence). The DNA of the CDR3 is TGTGCCAGTAGTATCCCCAGGGTTCCCGGGGAGCTGTTTTTT. Protein product: CASSIPRVPGELFF.

The V and J genes are TRBV7-9 and TRBJ1-2; D ambiguous. The CDR3 runs 14 residues. Deletions cut 2 bases from V and 3 bases from J, with 10 bases between. Looked up from germline, CDR1 is SEHNR and CDR2 is FQNEAQ (reference sequence). The CDR3 protein is CASSLTGMDYGYTF. CDR3 nucleotides: TGTGCCAGCAGCTTAACCGGGATGGACTATGGCTACACCTTC.

The rearrangement uses TRBV9 and TRBJ2-4; no definite D call. V was clipped by 2 bases and J by 1 base, with 7 bases between them. CDR3 length: 14 residues. Germline lookup yields CDR1 SGDLS and CDR2 YYNGEE. The CDR3 DNA follows: TGTGCCAGCAGCGTCCTACTGGCCAAAAACATTCAGTACTTC. Amino acids: CASSVLLAKNIQYF.

This chain joins TRBV3-1 (or the pseudogene TRBV3-2) and TRBJ2-1, with D maybe TRBD1 (6 bases). The V gene's germline CDR1 is LGHDT and CDR2 YNNKEL (reference sequence). The CDR3 length is 16 residues. Trimming took 1 base from V and 2 from J, leaving 12 bases between them. CDR3 amino acids: CASSQVTGRTYNEQFF. In DNA form, the CDR3 reads TGTGCCAGCAGCCAAGTAACAGGGCGGACCTACAATGAGCAGTTCTTC.

The chain employs TRBV9 and TRBJ1-1, with 9 bases lining up with TRBD1. Unmatched junction bases numbered 7, after V lost 0 bases and J lost 4 bases. Germline loops: CDR1 SGDLS, CDR2 YYNGEE. The length of the CDR3 is 16 residues. The CDR3 region has the DNA TGTGCCAGCAGCGTAGGGACAGGGGTGGATGGCACTGAAGCTTTCTTT. Translated, it gives CASSVGTGVDGTEAFF.

Of note for this clone: One end of the junction varies from germline; a read error may be responsible. The J gene is TRBJ1-1, the V gene TRBV3-1 (or the pseudogene TRBV3-2); D uncertain. Germline values: CDR1 LGHDT, CDR2 YNNKEL (reference sequence). The CDR3 contains 11 residues. CDR3 bases: TGTGCCAGCAGCCAAAACAGTGAAGCTTTCTTT. Protein: CASSQNSEAFF.